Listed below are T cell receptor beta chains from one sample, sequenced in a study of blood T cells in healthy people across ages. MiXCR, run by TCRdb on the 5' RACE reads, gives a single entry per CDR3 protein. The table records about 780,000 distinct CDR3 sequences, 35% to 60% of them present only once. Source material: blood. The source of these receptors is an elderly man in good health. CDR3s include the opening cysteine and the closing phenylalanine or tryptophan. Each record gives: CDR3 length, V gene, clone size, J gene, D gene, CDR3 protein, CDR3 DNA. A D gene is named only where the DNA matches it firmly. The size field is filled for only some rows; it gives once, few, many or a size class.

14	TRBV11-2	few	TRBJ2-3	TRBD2	CASSRGLASDTQYF	TGTGCCAGCAGCCGCGGACTAGCTTCAGATACGCAGTATTTT
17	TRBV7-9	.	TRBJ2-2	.	CASSPFGDPPYTGELFF	TGTGCCAGCAGCCCCTTTGGAGATCCGCCATATACCGGGGAGCTGTTTTTT
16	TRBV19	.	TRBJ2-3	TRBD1	CASSGQGGWGTDTQYF	TGTGCCAGTTCTGGACAGGGAGGATGGGGCACAGATACGCAGTATTTT
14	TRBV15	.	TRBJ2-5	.	CATSRESFRDEQYF	TGTGCCACCAGCAGAGAGTCCTTTAGGGATGAGCAGTACTTC
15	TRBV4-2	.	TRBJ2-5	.	CASSQDGGGWETQYF	TGTGCCAGCAGCCAAGATGGGGGGGGCTGGGAGACCCAGTACTTC
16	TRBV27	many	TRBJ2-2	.	CASSLFSGMGTGELFF	TGTGCCAGCAGTTTATTTTCGGGGATGGGCACCGGGGAGCTGTTTTTT
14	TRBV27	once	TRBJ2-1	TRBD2	CASSPASGHNEQFF	TGTGCCAGCAGCCCTGCTAGCGGTCACAATGAGCAGTTCTTC
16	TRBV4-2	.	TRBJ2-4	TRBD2	CASSDESGRAYNEQYF	TGTGCCAGCAGTGACGAGAGCGGGAGGGCCTACAATGAGCAGTACTTC
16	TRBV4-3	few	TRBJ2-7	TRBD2	CASSQMGLAGGSEQYF	TGCGCCAGCAGCCAAATGGGACTAGCGGGAGGCTCCGAGCAGTACTTC
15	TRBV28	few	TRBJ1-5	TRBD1	CASRPTGVRNQPQHF	TGTGCCAGCAGACCGACAGGGGTTCGGAATCAGCCCCAGCATTTT
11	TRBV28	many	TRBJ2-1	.	CASGDYNEQFF	TGTGCCAGCGGGGACTACAATGAGCAGTTCTTC
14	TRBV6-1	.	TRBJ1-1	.	CASSERGAYTEAFF	TGTGCCAGCAGTGAAAGAGGGGCGTACACTGAAGCTTTCTTT
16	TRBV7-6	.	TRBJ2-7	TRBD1	CASSLSPGQGDNEQYF	TGTGCCAGCAGCTTATCTCCGGGACAGGGGGACAACGAGCAGTACTTC
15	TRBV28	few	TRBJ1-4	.	CASSLDATTNEKLFF	TGTGCCAGCAGTTTGGATGCGACTACTAATGAAAAACTGTTTTTT
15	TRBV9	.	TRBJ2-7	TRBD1	CASSPRQGPTYEQYF	TGTGCCAGCAGCCCCAGACAGGGTCCCACCTACGAGCAGTACTTC
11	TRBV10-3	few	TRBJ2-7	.	CAISDADEQYF	TGTGCCATCAGTGATGCCGACGAGCAGTACTTC
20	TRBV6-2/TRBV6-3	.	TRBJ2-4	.	CASSYRLSRDLLTDKNIQYF	TGTGCCAGCAGTTACCGGCTTTCACGGGACCTTTTAACGGACAAAAACATTCAGTACTTC
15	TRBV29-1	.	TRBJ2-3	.	CSVEDPRRSTDTQYF	TGCAGCGTTGAAGATCCCAGGAGGAGCACAGATACGCAGTATTTT
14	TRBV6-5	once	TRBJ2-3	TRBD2	CASSDGTSTGTQYF	TGTGCCAGCAGCGACGGGACTAGCACAGGTACGCAGTATTTT
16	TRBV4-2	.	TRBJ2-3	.	CASSQALESSTDTQYF	TGTGCCAGCAGCCAAGCGCTGGAGTCAAGCACAGATACGCAGTATTTT
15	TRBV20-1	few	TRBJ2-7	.	CSARAVDKSSYEQYF	TGCAGTGCTAGAGCTGTGGACAAAAGCTCCTACGAGCAGTACTTC
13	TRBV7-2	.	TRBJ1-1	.	CASSLVAGREAFF	TGTGCCAGCAGCTTAGTAGCAGGCCGAGAGGCTTTCTTT
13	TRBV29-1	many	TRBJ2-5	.	CSVEDGRGETQYF	TGCAGCGTTGAAGATGGGCGTGGGGAGACCCAGTACTTC
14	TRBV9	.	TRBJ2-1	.	CASSEGKGLGEQFF	TGTGCCAGCAGCGAAGGGAAAGGGCTCGGTGAGCAGTTCTTC
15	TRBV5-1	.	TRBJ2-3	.	CASSFEDRSTDTQYF	TGCGCCAGCAGCTTTGAAGACAGAAGCACAGATACGCAGTATTTT
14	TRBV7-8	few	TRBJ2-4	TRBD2	CASSPREGGNIQYF	TGTGCCAGCAGCCCGCGGGAGGGAGGGAACATTCAGTACTTC
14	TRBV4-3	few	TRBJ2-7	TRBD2	CASSQEGLPNEQYF	TGCGCCAGCAGCCAAGAGGGACTACCGAATGAGCAGTACTTC
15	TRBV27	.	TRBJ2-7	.	CASSPSRESGYEQYF	TGTGCCAGCAGCCCAAGTAGGGAGTCGGGTTACGAGCAGTACTTC
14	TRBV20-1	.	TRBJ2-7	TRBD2	CSARMDGGIYEQYF	TGCAGTGCTAGAATGGACGGGGGGATCTACGAGCAGTACTTC
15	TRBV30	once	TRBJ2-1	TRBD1	CAWSAGGQGLETQFF	TGTGCCTGGAGCGCCGGGGGACAGGGATTGGAGACCCAGTTCTTC
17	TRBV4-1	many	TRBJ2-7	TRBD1	CASSQGPPGTDSYEQYF	TGCGCCAGCAGCCAAGGCCCTCCCGGGACAGATAGCTACGAGCAGTACTTC
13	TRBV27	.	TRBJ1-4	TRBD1	CASSPQGDEKLFF	TGTGCCAGCAGTCCCCAGGGGGATGAAAAACTGTTTTTT
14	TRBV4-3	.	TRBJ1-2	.	CASSQDVVRDGYTF	TGCGCCAGCAGCCAGGATGTCGTCCGGGATGGCTACACCTTC
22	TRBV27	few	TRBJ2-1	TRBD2	CASSLTINTGTSGMGTYNEQFF	TGTGCCAGCAGTTTGACAATAAACACCGGGACTAGCGGGATGGGAACCTACAATGAGCAGTTCTTC
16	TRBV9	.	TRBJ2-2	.	CASSVTGGGSPGELFF	TGTGCCAGCAGCGTAACAGGTGGGGGATCCCCCGGGGAGCTGTTTTTT
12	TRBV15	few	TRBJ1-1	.	CATSRDNTQAFF	TGTGCCACCAGCAGGGACAACACCCAAGCTTTCTTT
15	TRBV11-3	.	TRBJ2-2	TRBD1	CASSTGGLNTGELFF	TGTGCCAGCAGCACAGGGGGCCTGAACACCGGGGAGCTGTTTTTT
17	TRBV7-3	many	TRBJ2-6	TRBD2	CASSLTSGGSGANVLTF	TGTGCCAGCAGCTTAACTAGCGGGGGCTCGGGGGCCAACGTCCTGACTTTC
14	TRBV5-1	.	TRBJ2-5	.	CASSKDSHGNEQYF	TGCGCCAGCAGTAAAGACAGCCACGGGAATGAGCAGTACTTC
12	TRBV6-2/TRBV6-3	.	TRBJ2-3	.	CATVSSTDTQYF	TGTGCCACGGTGTCTAGCACAGATACGCAGTATTTT
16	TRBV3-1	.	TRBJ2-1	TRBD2	CASSRYSGGHYNEQFF	TGTGCCAGCAGCCGGTATAGCGGGGGACATTACAATGAGCAGTTCTTC
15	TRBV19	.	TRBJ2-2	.	CASSTHTANTGELFF	TGTGCCAGTAGTACGCACACCGCGAACACCGGGGAGCTGTTTTTT
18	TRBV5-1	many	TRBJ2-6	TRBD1	CASSSWRQGGPGANVLTF	TGCGCCAGCAGCTCATGGAGACAGGGGGGACCTGGGGCCAACGTCCTGACTTTC
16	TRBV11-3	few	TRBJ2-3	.	CASSLAGIESTDTQYF	TGTGCCAGCAGCTTAGCTGGGATTGAAAGCACAGATACGCAGTATTTT
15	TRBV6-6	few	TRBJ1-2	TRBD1	CASRDRQGTNYGYTF	TGTGCCAGCAGGGACCGACAGGGAACTAACTATGGCTACACCTTC
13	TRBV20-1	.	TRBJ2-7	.	CSAPPVPSYEQYF	TGCAGTGCCCCCCCCGTTCCCTCCTACGAGCAGTACTTC
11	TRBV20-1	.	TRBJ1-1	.	CSARGGTEPFF	TGCAGTGCTAGGGGAGGCACTGAACCTTTCTTT
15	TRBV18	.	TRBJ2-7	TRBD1	CASSIGQGAYNEQYF	TGTGCCAGCTCAATCGGACAGGGGGCTTACAACGAGCAGTACTTC
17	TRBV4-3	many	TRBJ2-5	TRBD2	CASSQEIAGVFQETQYF	TGCGCCAGCAGCCAAGAGATAGCGGGAGTATTCCAGGAGACCCAGTACTTC
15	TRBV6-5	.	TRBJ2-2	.	CASRRGGINTGVLFF	TGTGCCAGCAGAAGGGGCGGGATTAACACCGGGGTGCTGTTTTTT
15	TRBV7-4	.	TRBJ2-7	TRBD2	CASRWTSGTPYEQYF	TGTGCCAGCAGATGGACTAGCGGGACCCCCTACGAGCAGTACTTC